This T cell receptor (beta chain) was captured in a study of blood T cell repertoires in COVID-19. Study-level information: The origin of the acute and convalescent COVID-19 samples was the United States, Italy and Spain. Sample material is recorded as cDNA or gDNA derived from T cells, B-cell-depleted T cells, or PBMCs.

The V and J ends lost 3 bases and 9 bases respectively, with 12 bases between them. In germline, CDR1 is SGHVS, CDR2 FQNEAQ. This CDR3 is 14 amino acids long. In the source study's methods: Quantification of nucleated cells was approximated via reference gene primer amplification. Clones were sequenced by immunoSEQ multiplex PCR, and TCRdb holds only the in-frame ones, with some missing. Clonal size and the V and J genes are those of that table, whereas D and trimming came from the DNA. The sample lists under 300,000 clones, roughly 80% occurring once. By proportion, this clone is medium-sized. The sequenced sample was peripheral blood. The clonotype was recovered from a woman under 30 with acute or convalescent COVID-19. The rearrangement uses TRBV7-8 and TRBJ1-6; D is possibly TRBD1 (6 bases). CDR3 coding DNA: TGTGCCAGCAGCTTCCCAGGGGAGGGTTCACCCCTCCACTTT. It translates to CASSFPGEGSPLHF.